This passage covers 23 T cell receptor beta chains from one sample sequenced in a study of T-cell reconstitution after alpha-beta-depleted transplantation in children. Unique molecular identifiers were incorporated during preparation of the TCRbeta library. Each CDR3 protein is one row after TCRdb ran MiXCR on the PCR reads. The sample records about 980,000 distinct CDR3 sequences, roughly 29% being singletons. The sequenced sample was PBMCs, mostly from graft donor cells, obtained 360 days after TCRalphabeta/CD19-depleted stem cell transplant. These receptors were collected from a boy under three years old who had a stem cell transplant for SCID, so the T cells may come from the graft donor.

J is TRBJ2-7 and V is TRBV5-1, with TRBD1 as a possible D gene (7 bases). Germline V gene data show CDR1 as SGHRS and CDR2 as YFSETQ. The CDR3 totals 15 residues. The V end lost 0 bases, the J end lost 6 bases, and 16 bases lay between the germline ends. The CDR3 DNA sequence: TGCGCCAGCAGCTTGGAAGGAGGGGGCCTGGGCGAGCAGTACTTC. This sequence encodes CASSLEGGGLGEQYF. Full variable domain (remainder filled in from reference TRBV5-1 and TRBJ2-7): KAGVTQTPRYLIKTRGQQVTLSCSPISGHRSVSWYQQTPGQGLQFLFEYFSETQRNKGNFPGRFSGRQFSNSRSEMNVSTLELGDSALYLCASSLEGGGLGEQYFGPGTRLTVT.

This clonotype has at least ten counts. The V call is TRBV5-6, the J call TRBJ2-2; 8 bases align to TRBD2. V dropped 4 bases and J dropped 6; count of bases not matched to a gene: 2. From germline, CDR1 is SGHDT and CDR2 YYEEEE. This CDR3 is 13 amino acids long. DNA for the CDR3: TGTGCCAGCAGCCCGGGGGGGTCCGGGGAGCTGTTTTTT. Translating gives CASSPGGSGELFF. Full variable domain (rest looked up from reference TRBV5-6 and TRBJ2-2): DAGVTQSPTHLIKTRGQQVTLRCSPKSGHDTVSWYQQALGQGPQFIFQYYEEEERQRGNFPDRFSGHQFPNYSSELNVNALLLGDSALYLCASSPGGSGELFFGEGSRLTVL.

This clonotype was counted ten times or more. CDR3 bases: TGTGCCAGCAGCCGCGGCACAGGGGGTGGAACCGGGGAGCTGTTTTTT. The encoded protein is CASSRGTGGGTGELFF. The V gene is TRBV6-1, the J gene TRBJ2-2; TRBD1 agrees at 8 bases. With V trimmed by 6 bases and J by 5 bases, 11 bases remained unmatched. There are 16 residues in the CDR3. Germline V lookup: CDR1 MNHNS, CDR2 SASEGT.

This clonotype was found many times. This rearrangement joins TRBV5-1 to TRBJ2-2; tentatively, D is TRBD2 (6 bases). V was cut by 0 bases and J by 5 bases, with 14 bases left in between. The CDR3 contains 16 residues. Germline-derived CDR1 and CDR2 are SGHRS and YFSETQ. For the CDR3, the DNA is TGCGCCAGCAGCTTGGTTGGAGGGGCGCTTACCGGGGAGCTGTTTTTT. This sequence encodes CASSLVGGALTGELFF.

The chain is built from TRBV3-1 and TRBJ2-7, with D perhaps TRBD1 (6 bases). Between the trimmed V and J ends, which lost 5 bases and 2 bases, there was a span of 16 bases. The CDR3 extends over 15 amino acids. Germline values: CDR1 LGHDT, CDR2 YNNKEL (reference sequence). The CDR3 sequence is CASSTRYRATYEQYF. The CDR3 DNA reads as TGTGCCAGCAGCACCCGGTACAGGGCCACCTACGAGCAGTACTTC.

This clonotype was detected only a few times. The genes are TRBV7-8 and TRBJ2-3, with D possibly being TRBD2 (7 bases). The CDR3 is made up of 16 amino acids. The germline V and J ends were trimmed by 1 base and 2 bases, with 13 bases remaining between them. The germline V gene has CDR1 SGHVS and CDR2 FQNEAQ. In DNA form, the CDR3 reads TGTGCCAGCAGCTTAGGGGGGGGGCTGGTCACAGATACGCAGTATTTT. Its translation is CASSLGGGLVTDTQYF.

This chain connects TRBV24-1 to TRBJ2-1; 7 bases fit TRBD2. Per germline, CDR1 KGHDR and CDR2 SFDVKD. The CDR3 covers 16 residues. The V gene end was trimmed by 0 bases and the J gene end by 5 bases; junction bases not matched to a gene: 6. The CDR3 region has the DNA TGTGCCACCAGTGATTTGGGTGCGGGGGAGCACAATGAGCAGTTCTTC. Translating gives CATSDLGAGEHNEQFF.

This chain links TRBV6-5 with TRBJ1-5; D is unclear. Germline loops: CDR1 MNHEY, CDR2 SVGAGI. The CDR3 extends over 15 amino acids. V was cut by 2 bases and J by 4 bases, with 12 bases left in between. The CDR3 reads CASSYHRGKNQPQHF. The DNA of the CDR3 is TGTGCCAGCAGTTACCACCGGGGTAAGAATCAGCCCCAGCATTTT.

The chain recombines TRBV10-3 with TRBJ1-5, with 7 nucleotides matching TRBD1. The V segment lost 10 bases and the J segment 3 bases; nucleotides outside the gene matches: 21. CDR1 and CDR2 (germline): ENHRY, SYGVKD. This CDR3 spans 18 amino acids. CDR3: CATSLYSVQGLFNQPQHF. CDR3 nucleotides: TGTGCCACTTCCTTATACTCGGTACAGGGGTTATTCAATCAGCCCCAGCATTTT.

J is TRBJ2-2 and V is TRBV27; the D gene is possibly TRBD2 (6 bases). The CDR3 sequence is 21 residues long. Trimming took off 5 bases at V and 0 bases at J, with 28 bases between the two ends. The germline V gene encodes CDR1 MNHEY and CDR2 SMNVEV (reference sequence). DNA for the CDR3: TGTGCCAGCAGTCTCCATCCAGGGCTTTCAGCGGGTGACACGAACACCGGGGAGCTGTTTTTT. Translating it yields CASSLHPGLSAGDTNTGELFF.

The chain carries TRBV18 and TRBJ1-5, with 8 bases fitting TRBD1. The CDR3 length is 15 residues. Trimming removed 3 bases from V and 5 bases from J; junction bases left unmatched: 6. The V gene's germline CDR1 is KGHSH and CDR2 LQKENI. CDR3 nucleotides: TGTGCCAGCTCACCGACGCCAGGGGGCGATCAGCCCCAGCATTTT. Translated, it gives CASSPTPGGDQPQHF.

This clonotype was detected a few times. V and J are TRBV2 and TRBJ2-4; 7 nucleotides agree with TRBD2. The germline V gene has CDR1 SNHLY and CDR2 FYNNEI. This CDR3 region has 16 residues. V trimming: 1 base; J trimming: 0 bases; junction bases outside the gene matches: 3. The CDR3 is CASSEGGGLAKNIQYF. As DNA, the CDR3 is TGTGCCAGCAGTGAAGGGGGAGGGCTAGCCAAAAACATTCAGTACTTC. The variable domain in full, with the rest retrieved from reference TRBV2 and TRBJ2-4, is EPEVTQTPSHQVTQMGQEVILRCVPISNHLYFYWYRQILGQKVEFLVSFYNNEISEKSEIFDDQFSVERPDGSNFTLKIRSTKLEDSAMYFCASSEGGGLAKNIQYFGAGTRLSVL.

This sequence joins TRBV20-1 and TRBJ2-1, with D unclear. CDR1 DFQATT and CDR2 SNEGSKA come from the germline V gene (reference sequence). The CDR3 covers 14 residues. Trimming shortened V by 6 bases and J by 2 bases, and 14 bases separated the two germline ends. CDR3 in amino acids: CSADISPTYNEQFF. CDR3 sequence (DNA): TGCAGTGCCGATATATCCCCTACCTACAATGAGCAGTTCTTC.

This clonotype showed up just a few times. The V and J genes are TRBV30 and TRBJ2-7, with unresolved D. Per germline, CDR1 GTSNPN and CDR2 SVGIG (reference sequence). CDR3 length: 13 amino acids. V was shortened by 1 base and J by 1 base, with 8 bases between the two germline ends. The CDR3 coding sequence is TGTGCCTGGAGTGGAGGACGTTCCTACGAGCAGTACTTC. It is translated as CAWSGGRSYEQYF.

This clonotype was picked up many times. The chain couples TRBV18 to TRBJ2-7; 7 bases line up with TRBD1. J lost 2 bases, V lost 3 bases, and 4 bases had no gene match. CDR1 and CDR2 from the germline V gene are KGHSH and LQKENI. This CDR3 is built from 14 residues. The CDR3 spells CASSPGQPPYEQYF. The CDR3 DNA reads as TGTGCCAGCTCACCGGGACAGCCCCCCTACGAGCAGTACTTC. Full variable domain (rest looked up from reference TRBV18 and TRBJ2-7): NAGVMQNPRHLVRRRGQEARLRCSPMKGHSHVYWYRQLPEEGLKFMVYLQKENIIDESGMPKERFSAEFPKEGPSILRIQQVVRGDSAAYFCASSPGQPPYEQYFGPGTRLTVT.

This clonotype was picked up a small number of times. The chain uses TRBV10-3 and TRBJ2-2; weak D call: TRBD2 (6 bases). Germline lookup yields CDR1 ENHRY and CDR2 SYGVKD. V lost 10 bases and J 0 bases, leaving 12 bases between the germline ends. CDR3 length: 14 amino acids. Written as DNA, the CDR3 is TGTGCCACCACTGGAGGGCCGAACACCGGGGAGCTGTTTTTT. Residues: CATTGGPNTGELFF.

There are a few counts of this clonotype. CDR3 amino acids: CASSLRPVRWPFQFF. DNA of the CDR3: TGCGCCAGCAGCCTCAGGCCGGTTAGATGGCCTTTTCAGTTCTTC. V is TRBV5-1 and J is TRBJ2-1; D remains unclear. The CDR3 runs 15 residues. Trimming removed 4 bases at V and 13 bases at J, with 24 bases between. The germline V gene encodes CDR1 SGHRS and CDR2 YFSETQ.

V is TRBV20-1 and J is TRBJ2-5, with 7 bases that match TRBD1. Trimming took 0 bases from V and 5 from J; bases not matched to a gene: 9. CDR1 and CDR2 (germline): DFQATT, SNEGSKA (reference sequence). CDR3 length equals 15 residues. The CDR3 here is CSARESDRDDETQYF. For the CDR3, the DNA is TGCAGTGCTAGAGAATCAGACAGGGATGACGAGACCCAGTACTTC.

The V and J genes are TRBV12-3 or TRBV12-4 and TRBJ1-2; possible D gene TRBD1, 5 bases. V was pared by 5 bases and J by 4 bases, with 14 bases between. This CDR3 has 14 amino acids. CDR3 coding DNA: TGTGCCAGCAGTACTGGGGACGGAGCCTATGGCTACACCTTC. Amino acids: CASSTGDGAYGYTF.

The V and J genes are TRBV27 and TRBJ2-7, with a tentative D call TRBD2 (5 bases). The length of the CDR3 is 13 residues. The V gene lost 4 bases and the J gene lost 3 bases, with 10 bases spanning the gap. Germline lookup yields CDR1 MNHEY and CDR2 SMNVEV (reference sequence). The CDR3 DNA reads TGTGCCAGCAGTTCGGGGTCCAACTACGAGCAGTACTTC. Amino acids: CASSSGSNYEQYF.

There are a few counts of this clonotype. The chain couples TRBV7-2 to TRBJ2-3; D is undetermined. The CDR3 runs 16 residues. Germline values: CDR1 SGHTA, CDR2 FQGNSA. Trimming left V 5 bases short and J 0 bases short, with 15 bases between. CDR3 residues: CASSTDIWTSTDTQYF. In DNA form, the CDR3 reads TGTGCCAGCAGCACCGATATCTGGACGAGCACAGATACGCAGTATTTT.

This chain joins TRBV4-2 and TRBJ2-1; 7 bases line up with TRBD2. CDR1 and CDR2 (germline): LGHNA, YNFKEQ. The CDR3 sequence is 19 residues long. V lost 1 base and J lost 3; bases outside the gene matches: 15. The CDR3 reads CASSQVLRGGPTIYNEQFF. In DNA, the CDR3 is TGTGCCAGCAGCCAAGTACTTCGCGGGGGACCTACGATCTACAATGAGCAGTTCTTC.

At least ten counts were recorded for this clonotype. The rearrangement links TRBV3-1 to TRBJ1-5; D is undetermined. V was shortened by 8 bases and J by 4 bases, with 9 bases between the two germline ends. The CDR3 contains 12 residues. Germline CDR1 LGHDT, CDR2 YNNKEL (reference sequence). DNA for the CDR3: TGTGCCAGCGGACGGGGAAATCAGCCCCAGCATTTT. Protein sequence: CASGRGNQPQHF.